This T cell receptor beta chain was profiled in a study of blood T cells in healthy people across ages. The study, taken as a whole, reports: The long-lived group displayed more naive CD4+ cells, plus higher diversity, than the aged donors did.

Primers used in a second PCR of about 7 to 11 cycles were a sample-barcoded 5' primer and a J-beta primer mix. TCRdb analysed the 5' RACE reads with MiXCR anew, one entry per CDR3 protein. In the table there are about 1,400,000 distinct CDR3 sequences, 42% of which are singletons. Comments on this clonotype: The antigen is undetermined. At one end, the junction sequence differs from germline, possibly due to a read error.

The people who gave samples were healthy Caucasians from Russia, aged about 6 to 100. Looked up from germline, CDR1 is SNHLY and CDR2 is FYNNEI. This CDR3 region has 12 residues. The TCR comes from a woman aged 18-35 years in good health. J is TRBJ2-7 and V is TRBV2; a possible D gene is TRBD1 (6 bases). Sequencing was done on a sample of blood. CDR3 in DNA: TGTGACAGCAGCGGACAGCTAGACGAGCAGTACTTC. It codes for CDSSGQLDEQYF.